The source of this T cell receptor (beta chain) is a study of blood T cell repertoires in COVID-19. About the study: The United States, Italy and Spain provided the acute and convalescent COVID-19 samples.

V was clipped by 3 bases and J by 10 bases, with 10 bases between them. The germline V gene has CDR1 GTSNPN and CDR2 SVGIG (reference sequence). The CDR3 covers 11 residues. Original handling: Amplifying reference gene primers gave estimates of nucleated cell counts. Data came from immunoSEQ multiplex PCR; TCRdb stores just in-frame clones and leaves some out. The V and J calls and clone size are taken from that table; D and trimming were inferred from the DNA. The repertoire includes 100,000 to 150,000 clones, about 89% of them detected once, and about an eighth sits in the top ten. This clone was recorded once.

This sequence originates from a woman in her 70s with COVID-19, enrolled during active disease. Sequencing input: peripheral blood. V usage is TRBV30 and J usage is TRBJ1-3; no definite D call. The CDR3 DNA reads TGTGCCTGGAGGGCAGAGCGAACCATATATTTT. Residues: CAWRAERTIYF.